This record looks at one T cell receptor beta chain sequence and its context. Its cognate antigen has yet to be identified. It has no much larger one-base neighbor in the sample; base qualities were not kept. Reading the germline V gene (reference sequence) gives CDR1 MNHNY and CDR2 SVGAGI. V loses 6 bases of germline sequence and J loses 0 bases, and the interval between the two ends is 11 bases. From the cysteine up to the phenylalanine, the CDR3 has a length of 14 residues. The retained sequence is limited to the CDR3, 42 bases, with the frame set at the first base. This sample is part of a study of Tregs in tolerant kidney transplant recipients (dated by TCRdb to 2018 to 2020). Concerning the study at large: Additional Treg samples were obtained from an approximately three-day mixed lymphocyte reaction with belatacept, with some samples followed by an approximately five-day donor restimulation, before recipient CD4+CD25+CD127- cells were sorted. During sorting of primary belatacept mixed lymphocyte reaction cultures, recipient cells were distinguished from donor cells with antibodies. Before combined kidney and bone marrow transplantation, this study identified donor-specific regulatory T cells using TCRbeta sequencing and then followed those same cells after transplant. In a few healthy controls, several methods of expanding Tregs specific for an allogeneic donor were compared by TCRbeta repertoire sequencing. Overall study results and their limits: The most biologically relevant and donor-specific TCRbeta repertoire appeared to be identified by expanding Tregs with activated donor B cells. Although technical replication error seemed to be minimal, the question of biological reproducibility was not addressed directly. The study was constrained by small patient numbers, and validation of the findings is required in larger populations and under other immunosuppression protocols.

For TCRbeta CDR3 sequencing, genomic DNA from the sorted cells was extracted using the QIAGEN DNeasy Blood and Tissue Kit. High-throughput TCRbeta CDR3 sequencing, which included PCR amplification with bias correction and internal controls, was done commercially through immunoSEQ. For the original study's pipeline: Unique productive TCRbeta sequences were defined by CDR3 nucleotide sequence when primers matched and otherwise by CDR3 amino acid sequence together with Vbeta and Jbeta genes. A sequence counted as donor-reactive if, in CFSE-low cells, the sequence had a frequency of at least 0.01% and was expanded at least 5-fold compared with unstimulated cells. Jensen-Shannon divergence calculated on the top 100 TCRbeta sequences ranked by frequency was used to measure repertoire divergence. For any sample with multiple sequencing runs, sorting error was corrected in each run separately before the runs were pooled. TCRdb's version of the immuneACCESS table is confined to in-frame rearrangements and falls short of the full clone set. An unresolved V gene accounts for under half of the shortfall where checked; the remainder is of unknown origin. The D gene and trimming were derived from the DNA, and the V and J assignments and clone size from that table. The sample records approximately 44,000 clones, about 95% of which are singletons. The ten largest account for around 0.38% of the sample.

Healthy control blood came either as purchased buffy coats or from healthy volunteers. Healthy control blood was processed by Ficoll density gradient to PBMCs and cryopreserved; patient PBMCs were collected before and after transplant. The specimen sequenced was Tregs from blood cultured with allogeneic cells. The receptor's source is a human donor in good health. This chain is built from TRBV6-6 and TRBJ1-2; too little of a D gene remains to name it. The CDR3 protein sequence reads: CASRSDTANYGYTF. The DNA sequence is as follows: TGTGCCAGCAGATCAGACACTGCTAACTATGGCTACACCTTC.